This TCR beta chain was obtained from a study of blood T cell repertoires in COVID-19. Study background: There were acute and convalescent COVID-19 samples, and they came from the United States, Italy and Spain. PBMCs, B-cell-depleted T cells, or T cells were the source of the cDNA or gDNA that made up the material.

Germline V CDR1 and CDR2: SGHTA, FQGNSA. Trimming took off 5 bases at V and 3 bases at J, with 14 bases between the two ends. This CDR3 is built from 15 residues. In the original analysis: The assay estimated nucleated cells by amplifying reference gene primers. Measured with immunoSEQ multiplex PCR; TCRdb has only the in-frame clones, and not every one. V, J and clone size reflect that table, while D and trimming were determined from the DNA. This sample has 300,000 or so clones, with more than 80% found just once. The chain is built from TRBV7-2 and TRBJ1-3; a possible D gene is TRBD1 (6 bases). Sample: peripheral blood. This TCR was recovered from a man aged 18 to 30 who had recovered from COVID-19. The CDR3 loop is CASSPRGRDGNTIYF. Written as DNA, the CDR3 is TGTGCCAGCAGCCCCAGGGGAAGGGATGGAAACACCATATATTTT. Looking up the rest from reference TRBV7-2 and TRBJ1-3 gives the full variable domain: GAGVSQSPSNKVTEKGKDVELRCDPISGHTALYWYRQSLGQGLEFLIYFQGNSAPDKSGLPSDRFSAERTGGSVSTLTIQRTQQEDSAVYLCASSPRGRDGNTIYFGEGSWLTVV.